This TCR beta chain was sequenced during a study of blood T cell repertoires in COVID-19 (dated by TCRdb to 2020 to 2022). At the level of the whole study: The collaborator samples originated in the United States, Italy and Spain and spanned the acute and convalescent phases of COVID-19. The material from the prospective study consisted of cDNA or gDNA derived from T cells, B-cell-depleted T cells, or PBMCs. A de-identified subject ID, COVID-19 status, age in years and sex were almost always included in the sample metadata. The repertoires were made available in a free public database intended to serve as a resource for research on the immune response to SARS-CoV-2. HLA class I and class II types, where available, came from metadata supplied by the sample provider rather than from assay-based typing. Deeply sampled blood TCRbeta repertoires from subjects exposed to, actively infected with, or recovered from COVID-19 were included in the dataset. Samples came from the ongoing ImmuneRACE study (first 160 participants) plus 1,254 subjects from 6 global collaborators. The full study reports these points: The quantity of clinical and demographic metadata differed by source and by participant and was supplied without curation.

CDR1 and CDR2, looked up from the germline V gene (reference sequence), are GTSNPN and SVGIG. The CDR3 sequence holds 15 residues, the cysteine and phenylalanine included. CDR3 DNA is the only sequence kept; it has 45 bases, read in frame from the first base. Clipping removes 2 bases from V and 4 bases from J, with 8 as the unmatched junction base count. Of note for this clone: The clone's antigen remains unknown. Per-base quality was not reported, and no clone a single base away is much larger than it.

Whole blood was collected in K2EDTA tubes by collaborating institutions according to the institutions' own protocols. Collaborator samples were shipped for TCRbeta analysis as frozen whole blood, isolated PBMCs, or DNA extracted from either sample type. TCRbeta CDR3 regions were amplified from genomic DNA using the immunoSEQ Assay, a bias-controlled multiplex PCR. The paper's processing steps were these. The number of nucleated cells in each sample was estimated from the amplification of reference gene primers within the assay. To quantify the absolute abundance of each unique TCRbeta CDR3 rearrangement, sequence reads were collapsed and filtered. Productive Simpson clonality was computed per sample as the square root of Simpson's diversity index over productive rearrangements. The table comes from immuneACCESS by way of TCRdb, which keeps in-frame sequences with V and J called. Part of the clones is missing from these tables; in studies checked, under half for an unresolved V gene and the rest for unknown reasons. The DNA was the basis for D and trimming; V, J and clone size are from that table. This sample is represented by about 240,000 clones; approximately 80% of them were singletons. The ten biggest clones cover approximately 3.2% of the sample.

This clonotype was sampled from a woman younger than 30 with acute or convalescent COVID-19. In this chain, TRBV30 is recombined with TRBJ2-7; 10 bases in between match TRBD1. Sequencing input: peripheral blood. The CDR3 protein: CAWSFPDRGHYEQYF. The DNA is as follows: TGTGCCTGGAGTTTCCCCGACAGGGGGCATTACGAGCAGTACTTC. The CDR3 plus the reference TRBV30 and TRBJ2-7 genes for the other parts give the full variable domain: SQTIHQWPATLVQPVGSPLSLECTVEGTSNPNLYWYRQAAGRGLQLLFYSVGIGQISSEVPQNLSASRPQDRQFILSSKKLLLSDSGFYLCAWSFPDRGHYEQYFGPGTRLTVT.